Listed below are T cell receptor beta chains from one sample, sequenced in a study of T-cell reconstitution after alpha-beta-depleted transplantation in children. TCRdb fed the PCR reads into MiXCR, producing one record per CDR3 protein. Of about 980,000 distinct CDR3 sequences in the sample, roughly 29% were seen once. The sequenced sample was PBMCs, mostly from graft donor cells, obtained 360 days after TCRalphabeta/CD19-depleted stem cell transplant. These receptors were taken from a boy in the first two years of life who had a stem cell transplant for SCID, so the T cells may come from the graft donor. The CDR3 runs from the conserved cysteine through the conserved F or W. The order of the fields is CDR3 protein, CDR3 DNA, clone size, V gene, D gene, J gene. D genes are given only for firm matches. Some rows mark clone size as missing; the rest say once, few, many or name a class of expanded clone.

CDR3: CASSPSSGGPGDTQYF
DNA: TGCGCCAGCAGCCCCTCTAGCGGGGGGCCAGGGGATACGCAGTATTTT
size: few
V: TRBV4-3
D: TRBD2
J: TRBJ2-3

CDR3: CASSLGTSGQMEKLFF
DNA: TGCGCCAGCAGCCTTGGGACATCCGGGCAAATGGAAAAACTGTTTTTT
size: -
V: TRBV5-1
D: -
J: TRBJ1-4

CDR3: CASSQVFSTDTQYF
DNA: TGCGCCAGCAGCCAAGTGTTTAGCACAGATACGCAGTATTTT
size: -
V: TRBV4-1
D: -
J: TRBJ2-3

CDR3: CSVLRVLNTEAFF
DNA: TGCAGCGTCCTGCGGGTCCTGAACACTGAAGCTTTCTTT
size: -
V: TRBV29-1
D: -
J: TRBJ1-1

CDR3: CSASTGDSPLHF
DNA: TGCAGTGCTTCTACAGGGGATTCACCCCTCCACTTT
size: few
V: TRBV20-1
D: TRBD1
J: TRBJ1-6

CDR3: CASGLRNRAEDEQFF
DNA: TGTGCTAGTGGTTTAAGGAACAGGGCGGAGGATGAGCAGTTCTTC
size: few
V: TRBV12-5
D: -
J: TRBJ2-1

CDR3: CASSFRETSYEQYF
DNA: TGTGCCAGCAGTTTCAGGGAAACTTCCTACGAGCAGTACTTC
size: -
V: TRBV27
D: -
J: TRBJ2-7

CDR3: CATSDLIPSQVNSYEQYF
DNA: TGTGCCACCAGTGATTTGATCCCATCACAAGTTAACTCCTACGAGCAGTACTTC
size: -
V: TRBV24-1
D: -
J: TRBJ2-7

CDR3: CASSQEHRAPSPYTGELFF
DNA: TGCGCCAGCAGCCAAGAACACAGGGCCCCTTCCCCCTACACCGGGGAGCTGTTTTTT
size: few
V: TRBV4-1
D: -
J: TRBJ2-2

CDR3: CASSLSRAGGQETQYF
DNA: TGTGCCAGCAGTTTATCCCGAGCGGGGGGGCAAGAGACCCAGTACTTC
size: -
V: TRBV28
D: TRBD2
J: TRBJ2-5

CDR3: CASSFSGGDRYNEQFF
DNA: TGTGCCAGCAGTTTTTCGGGTGGGGACAGGTACAATGAGCAGTTCTTC
size: few
V: TRBV27
D: TRBD1
J: TRBJ2-1

CDR3: CASSLVGGARSYEQYF
DNA: TGTGCCAGCAGCTTAGTGGGCGGCGCCCGGTCCTACGAGCAGTACTTC
size: -
V: TRBV7-6
D: -
J: TRBJ2-7

CDR3: CSADGLAGGGTDTQYF
DNA: TGCAGTGCGGACGGACTAGCGGGGGGAGGCACAGATACGCAGTATTTT
size: -
V: TRBV20-1
D: TRBD2
J: TRBJ2-3

CDR3: CASSSLTSYGETQYF
DNA: TGCGCCAGCAGCTCCCTGACTAGCTACGGAGAGACCCAGTACTTC
size: -
V: TRBV5-1
D: TRBD2
J: TRBJ2-5

CDR3: CASRGQKGRTYEQYF
DNA: TGTGCCAGCAGAGGCCAGAAAGGGAGAACCTACGAGCAGTACTTC
size: -
V: TRBV27
D: -
J: TRBJ2-7

CDR3: CASSPNGQETQYF
DNA: TGTGCCAGCTCACCTAACGGCCAAGAGACCCAGTACTTC
size: few
V: TRBV18
D: -
J: TRBJ2-5

CDR3: CASSSGLNQETQYF
DNA: TGTGCCAGCAGCTCTGGACTAAACCAAGAGACCCAGTACTTC
size: few
V: TRBV5-4
D: -
J: TRBJ2-5

CDR3: CAISEFGTSQETQYF
DNA: TGTGCCATCAGTGAGTTCGGGACTAGTCAAGAGACCCAGTACTTC
size: few
V: TRBV10-3
D: TRBD2
J: TRBJ2-5

CDR3: CASSDSSGGWSYEQYF
DNA: TGTGCCAGCAGTGATAGCTCCGGGGGTTGGTCCTACGAGCAGTACTTC
size: -
V: TRBV2
D: -
J: TRBJ2-7

CDR3: CASSFPAGIGKNIQYF
DNA: TGTGCCAGCAGTTTTCCGGCAGGAATTGGCAAAAACATTCAGTACTTC
size: few
V: TRBV28
D: -
J: TRBJ2-4

CDR3: CSVDRGTDTQYF
DNA: TGCAGCGTTGACAGGGGTACAGATACGCAGTATTTT
size: many
V: TRBV29-1
D: -
J: TRBJ2-3

CDR3: CASSPGQREQFF
DNA: TGCGCCAGCAGCCCGGGACAGCGAGAGCAGTTCTTC
size: few
V: TRBV5-1
D: TRBD1
J: TRBJ2-1

CDR3: CASSLGRGVKYQETQYF
DNA: TGTGCCAGCAGTTTGGGGCGGGGGGTCAAGTACCAAGAGACCCAGTACTTC
size: -
V: TRBV12-3/TRBV12-4
D: TRBD2
J: TRBJ2-5

CDR3: CATSNLFSGTAYSNQPQHF
DNA: TGTGCCACCAGCAACTTGTTTTCGGGGACAGCTTATAGCAATCAGCCCCAGCATTTT
size: few
V: TRBV15
D: TRBD1
J: TRBJ1-5

CDR3: CSGGVGETQYF
DNA: TGCAGCGGGGGGGTCGGAGAGACCCAGTACTTC
size: -
V: TRBV29-1
D: -
J: TRBJ2-5

CDR3: CASSVQPTGGVNGYTF
DNA: TGTGCCAGCAGCGTCCAACCCACAGGGGGAGTTAATGGCTACACCTTC
size: few
V: TRBV9
D: TRBD1
J: TRBJ1-2

CDR3: CSPVVRDAYEQYF
DNA: TGCAGCCCCGTTGTAAGGGACGCCTACGAGCAGTACTTC
size: -
V: TRBV29-1
D: -
J: TRBJ2-7

CDR3: CASSLRQGTRNTEAFF
DNA: TGTGCCAGCAGTTTAAGGCAGGGGACGAGGAACACTGAAGCTTTCTTT
size: few
V: TRBV12-3/TRBV12-4
D: -
J: TRBJ1-1

CDR3: CSAGTGGADGNEQFF
DNA: TGCAGTGCAGGTACAGGGGGCGCGGATGGCAATGAGCAGTTCTTC
size: -
V: TRBV20-1
D: TRBD1
J: TRBJ2-1

CDR3: CASSSWTYSYNEQFF
DNA: TGCGCCAGCAGTTCCTGGACTTACTCATACAATGAGCAGTTCTTC
size: few
V: TRBV4-1
D: -
J: TRBJ2-1

CDR3: CSARGVTTSAGPKETQYF
DNA: TGCAGTGCTAGAGGGGTAACGACTAGCGCGGGGCCAAAAGAGACCCAGTACTTC
size: -
V: TRBV20-1
D: TRBD2
J: TRBJ2-5

CDR3: CASSFSLGLKGYTF
DNA: TGTGCCAGCAGCTTCTCTCTGGGTCTGAAGGGCTACACCTTC
size: few
V: TRBV5-6
D: -
J: TRBJ1-2

CDR3: CASSGLAGGRNEQFF
DNA: TGTGCCAGCAGTGGCCTAGCGGGGGGGCGAAATGAGCAGTTCTTC
size: few
V: TRBV6-1
D: TRBD2
J: TRBJ2-1

CDR3: CSASLRGGKDTQYF
DNA: TGCAGTGCGAGTCTCCGGGGGGGCAAGGATACGCAGTATTTT
size: few
V: TRBV20-1
D: TRBD2
J: TRBJ2-3

CDR3: CSARGRITSYEQYF
DNA: TGCAGTGCTAGAGGACGGATTACCTCCTACGAGCAGTACTTC
size: few
V: TRBV20-1
D: -
J: TRBJ2-7

CDR3: CASSYGPREAFF
DNA: TGTGCCAGCAGTTACGGTCCAAGGGAAGCTTTCTTT
size: -
V: TRBV6-2/TRBV6-3
D: -
J: TRBJ1-1

CDR3: CASSPDRGLAYNEQFF
DNA: TGCGCCAGCAGCCCGGATCGGGGACTAGCCTACAATGAGCAGTTCTTC
size: -
V: TRBV5-1
D: TRBD2
J: TRBJ2-1